These 25 T cell receptor beta chains were sequenced from one sample in a study of patients and donors after allogeneic stem cell transplantation. Each CDR3 protein is one row after TCRdb ran MiXCR on the RT-PCR reads. The sample contains about 410,000 distinct CDR3 sequences, roughly 16% of which appear only once. Input material: blood, either unsorted or a sorted T cell fraction (not recorded which). These receptors came from a human donor who was either an allogeneic HSCT recipient or a stem cell or donor lymphocyte infusion donor (not recorded which). It is not recorded whose cells these are; they may come from a transplant donor.

The chain employs TRBV9 and TRBJ2-3; tentative D call: TRBD2 (6 bases). Germline assignment: CDR1 SGDLS and CDR2 YYNGEE. With 2 bases removed from V and 4 bases from J, the gap between germline ends came to 23 bases. CDR3 length: 18 amino acids. The CDR3 region has the DNA TGTGCCAGCAGCGTCCGAATCCCAGGTGCGGGAAGGTCAGATACGCAGTATTTT. Translated: CASSVRIPGAGRSDTQYF.

This clonotype was counted only a few times. The J gene is TRBJ2-2, the V gene TRBV5-1; 15 bases match TRBD2. Germline V CDR1 and CDR2: SGHRS, YFSETQ. J gave up 5 bases and V 4 bases, and 3 bases lay outside the gene matches. The CDR3 is made up of 16 amino acids. In nucleotides, the CDR3 is TGCGCCAGCAGCCACGGACTAGCGGGGGGGACCGGGGAGCTGTTTTTT. This sequence encodes CASSHGLAGGTGELFF.

This clonotype was detected a few times. V usage is TRBV5-1 and J usage is TRBJ2-4, with D possibly being TRBD1 or TRBD2 (6 bases each). The CDR3 covers 14 residues. From germline, CDR1 is SGHRS and CDR2 YFSETQ. V was trimmed by 2 bases and J by 7 bases, leaving 13 bases between them. The CDR3 sequence: CASSLGGLGNIQYF. The CDR3, as DNA: TGCGCCAGCAGCTTAGGGGGGTTGGGGAACATTCAGTACTTC.

This clonotype was counted a few times. The chain couples TRBV4-1 to TRBJ1-2, with 11 nucleotides matching TRBD1. Losses at the gene ends were 4 bases for V and 5 bases for J; bases not matched to a gene: 9. The CDR3 extends over 16 amino acids. Germline V lookup: CDR1 MGHRA, CDR2 YSYEKL. Here the CDR3 DNA reads TGCGCCAGCAGCCCACTAGGACAGGGGGCGCGGTATGGCTACACCTTC. Its translation is CASSPLGQGARYGYTF.

There are a few counts of this clonotype. The genes are TRBV27 and TRBJ1-2; maybe TRBD1 (5 bases). Trimming cost V 7 bases and J 3 bases, with 18 bases left between them. CDR3 length: 15 residues. CDR1 is MNHEY, CDR2 SMNVEV, per germline (reference sequence). The CDR3: CASIRTPGRYYGYTF. CDR3 DNA: TGTGCCAGCATCAGGACACCCGGCAGATACTATGGCTACACCTTC.

The chain carries TRBV20-1 and TRBJ2-3, with 8 bases identical to TRBD1. The CDR3 has 11 amino acids. Germline V gene lookup returns CDR1 DFQATT and CDR2 SNEGSKA (reference sequence). The CDR3 DNA reads as TGCGCAAAAGTCCAGGGGGCTGCGCAGTATTTT. Its translation is CAKVQGAAQYF.

In its sample, this clonotype was seen a few times. This chain connects TRBV5-1 to TRBJ1-2; TRBD1 matches 8 bases. The CDR3 extends over 14 amino acids. The V and J ends lost 0 bases and 8 bases, in that order; junction bases with no gene match: 6. CDR1 SGHRS and CDR2 YFSETQ come from the germline V gene. The CDR3 sequence is CASSLADRAGGYTF. The CDR3 DNA reads as TGCGCCAGCAGCTTGGCGGACAGGGCGGGAGGCTACACCTTC. Variable domain in full (rest from reference TRBV5-1 and TRBJ1-2): KAGVTQTPRYLIKTRGQQVTLSCSPISGHRSVSWYQQTPGQGLQFLFEYFSETQRNKGNFPGRFSGRQFSNSRSEMNVSTLELGDSALYLCASSLADRAGGYTFGSGTRLTVV.

This clonotype came up many times. CDR3 amino acids: CATSDGGTIPNEQFF. Written as DNA, the CDR3 is TGTGCCACCAGTGATGGGGGGACGATCCCCAATGAGCAGTTCTTC. The chain uses TRBV24-1 and TRBJ2-1, with D possibly being TRBD2 (6 bases). CDR1 and CDR2 (germline): KGHDR, SFDVKD. CDR3 length: 15 amino acids. Deletions cut 3 bases from V and 6 bases from J, with 14 bases between.

The rearrangement links TRBV9 to TRBJ2-3; tentative D call: TRBD1 (6 bases). V was shortened by 6 bases and J by 0 bases, with 11 bases between the two germline ends. Germline lookup yields CDR1 SGDLS and CDR2 YYNGEE. This CDR3 has 14 residues. This chain's CDR3 is CASTQGSSTDTQYF. The CDR3 DNA sequence: TGTGCCAGCACTCAGGGGAGTAGCACAGATACGCAGTATTTT.

This clonotype was seen more than once but under ten times. This chain links TRBV11-1 with TRBJ2-3; D remains unclear. The CDR3 loop spans 14 amino acids. V shed 7 bases and J shed 7 bases, with 18 bases lying between them. Germline V gene lookup returns CDR1 SGHAT and CDR2 FQDESV (reference sequence). The CDR3 is CASKPRPPLHTQYF. The DNA of the CDR3 is TGTGCCAGCAAACCCCGGCCCCCTCTGCATACGCAGTATTTT.

This clonotype has more than one count but fewer than ten. V is TRBV15 and J is TRBJ2-4; D is possibly TRBD2 (5 bases). The germline V gene encodes CDR1 LNHNV and CDR2 YYDKDF (reference sequence). V dropped 0 bases and J dropped 8 bases, with 11 bases sitting between them. The CDR3 loop spans 14 amino acids. For the CDR3, the DNA is TGTGCCACCAGCAGAGATCGTGGCGGGCACATTCAGTACTTC. Residues: CATSRDRGGHIQYF. Together with reference TRBV15 and TRBJ2-4, the CDR3 gives the full variable domain: DAMVIQNPRYQVTQFGKPVTLSCSQTLNHNVMYWYQQKSSQAPKLLFHYYDKDFNNEADTPDNFQSRRPNTSFCFLDIRSPGLGDTAMYLCATSRDRGGHIQYFGAGTRLSVL.

This clonotype appeared a few times. J is TRBJ2-2 and V is TRBV4-2; 8 positions match TRBD2. Trimming removed 3 bases from V and 1 base from J; junction bases left unmatched: 7. The germline V gene has CDR1 LGHNA and CDR2 YNFKEQ. This CDR3 comprises 17 residues. The CDR3 DNA follows: TGTGCCAGCAGCCAGTACGCGGGGGGACAGAACACCGGGGAGCTGTTTTTT. Amino acids: CASSQYAGGQNTGELFF.

This clonotype was seen a handful of times. The chain carries TRBV7-8 and TRBJ2-7; the D call may be TRBD1 or TRBD2 (5 bases each). This CDR3 is built from 15 residues. Germline loops: CDR1 SGHVS, CDR2 FQNEAQ. V was clipped by 1 base and J by 7 bases, with 17 bases between them. This CDR3 reads CASSLGGAFRREQYF. In DNA, the CDR3 is TGTGCCAGCAGCTTAGGAGGGGCCTTCCGAAGGGAGCAGTACTTC.

The chain recombines TRBV4-1 with TRBJ2-1; D gene unclear. This CDR3 is 14 amino acids long. CDR1 and CDR2 (germline): MGHRA, YSYEKL. V was cut by 1 base and J by 2 bases, with 6 bases left in between. This chain's CDR3 is CASSQGSPYNEQFF. CDR3 DNA: TGCGCCAGCAGCCAAGGGAGTCCCTACAATGAGCAGTTCTTC.

The rearrangement links TRBV28 to TRBJ2-1, with D perhaps TRBD1 (6 bases). The CDR3 spans 11 residues. The germline V gene has CDR1 MDHEN and CDR2 SYDVKM. V lost 5 bases and J 12 bases, leaving 11 bases between the germline ends. CDR3 in DNA: TGTGCCAGCAGTCTTGGGGGCGGGCAGTTCTTC. Its protein product is CASSLGGGQFF.

This clonotype has more than one count but fewer than ten. This chain's CDR3 is CASSIGREGTYGYTF. Written as DNA, the CDR3 is TGTGCCAGTAGTATAGGGCGGGAAGGGACCTATGGCTACACCTTC. The chain has TRBV19 and TRBJ1-2; tentative D call: TRBD1 (5 bases). Trimming took 1 base from V and 4 from J, leaving 13 bases between them. Looked up from germline, CDR1 is LNHDA and CDR2 is SQIVND (reference sequence). The CDR3 totals 15 residues.

This clonotype was seen a few times. The J gene is TRBJ2-3, the V gene TRBV29-1, with TRBD2 identical over 8 bases. The CDR3 is 11 residues long. Trimming took 8 bases from V and 6 from J; bases not matched to a gene: 4. Germline V gene data show CDR1 as SQVTM and CDR2 as ANQGSEA. CDR3 sequence: CSLRGGDTQYF. In nucleotides, the CDR3 is TGCAGCCTCCGGGGGGGGGATACGCAGTATTTT.

The V call is TRBV20-1, the J call TRBJ2-2; 7 nucleotides line up with TRBD2. The junction had 6 bases not matched to a gene; V was cut back by 3 bases and J by 5 bases. Germline CDR1 DFQATT, CDR2 SNEGSKA (reference sequence). This CDR3 region has 14 residues. In nucleotides, the CDR3 is TGCAGTGCTAGCTCCCTTAGCGGGACCGGGGAGCTGTTTTTT. Residues: CSASSLSGTGELFF.

DNA of the CDR3: TGTGCCAGCAGGAACCCAGCGGATAACACAGATACGCAGTATTTT. It translates to CASRNPADNTDTQYF. The chain joins TRBV9 to TRBJ2-3; maybe TRBD2 (5 bases). V lost 5 bases to trimming and J lost 2 bases, with 15 bases between them. CDR1 and CDR2 (germline): SGDLS, YYNGEE. The CDR3 consists of 15 residues.

J is TRBJ1-1 and V is TRBV6-5; D remains ambiguous. Germline-derived CDR1 and CDR2 are MNHEY and SVGAGI. Trimming shortened V by 0 bases and J by 4 bases, and 12 bases separated the two germline ends. CDR3 length: 15 residues. This CDR3 reads CASSYSGGSRTEAFF. CDR3 bases: TGTGCCAGCAGTTACTCCGGAGGGAGTCGCACTGAAGCTTTCTTT.

This clonotype was detected many times. The chain recombines TRBV7-3 with TRBJ2-1, with 7 bases aligning to TRBD1. Germline V gives CDR1 SGHTA, CDR2 FQGTGA. CDR3 length: 13 amino acids. The ends lost 5 bases at V and 7 bases at J; junction bases unmatched: 5. This CDR3 is CASSPTGLNEQFF. The CDR3 DNA sequence: TGTGCCAGCAGCCCGACAGGGCTTAATGAGCAGTTCTTC.

This chain links TRBV12-5 with TRBJ1-4; weak D call: TRBD1 (5 bases). CDR3 length equals 14 residues. The V gene lost 6 bases and the J gene lost 2 bases, with 10 bases spanning the gap. Germline V gene lookup returns CDR1 LGHNT and CDR2 FRNRAP. The DNA for the CDR3 is TGTGCTAGTGGAAATGGGGCGACTAATGAAAAACTGTTTTTT. Protein sequence: CASGNGATNEKLFF.

There are many counts of this clonotype. The V and J genes are TRBV27 and TRBJ1-5; D remains ambiguous. CDR3 size: 14 residues. The V gene's germline CDR1 is MNHEY and CDR2 SMNVEV (reference sequence). V lost 6 bases and J 4 bases, leaving 13 bases between the germline ends. The CDR3 is CASSLREGNQPQHF. CDR3 nucleotides: TGTGCCAGCAGCTTAAGAGAGGGTAATCAGCCCCAGCATTTT.

This clonotype was recorded a few times. This sequence joins TRBV6-1 and TRBJ2-4; 16 positions match TRBD2. The V gene end was trimmed by 6 bases and the J gene end by 7 bases; junction bases not matched to a gene: 3. There are 15 residues in the CDR3. The germline gives CDR1 MNHNS, CDR2 SASEGT. CDR3 in DNA: TGTGCCAGCAGCCAGGGACTAGCGGGAGGGAACATTCAGTACTTC. Amino acids: CASSQGLAGGNIQYF.

This clonotype occurred many times. The rearrangement uses TRBV12-3 or TRBV12-4 and TRBJ2-4; perhaps D is TRBD1 or TRBD2 (5 bases each). The CDR3 runs 13 residues. V dropped 6 bases and J dropped 6 bases, with 12 bases sitting between them. The CDR3 spells CASSEGWGNIQYF. CDR3 DNA sequence: TGTGCCAGCAGCGAGGGGTGGGGAAACATTCAGTACTTC.